The TCR beta chain described here comes from a study of blood T cell repertoires in COVID-19. Study as a whole: In each case, the material was cDNA or gDNA derived from T cells, B-cell-depleted T cells, or PBMCs.

Germline-derived CDR1 and CDR2 are SGHTS and YDEGEE. CDR3 length: 16 amino acids. Trimming took 3 bases from V and 0 from J, leaving 13 bases between them. The method was immunoSEQ multiplex PCR; TCRdb's version includes in-frame clones alone and lacks a portion of them. This table has more than 150,000 clones, 90% appearing once. V usage is TRBV5-8 and J usage is TRBJ1-5; perhaps TRBD1 as D (6 bases). Sequencing was done on a sample of peripheral blood. The source of this sequence is a man aged 50 to 60 with acute or convalescent COVID-19. The DNA for the CDR3 is TGTGCCAGCAGCTCCGGGACACATTATAGCAATCAGCCCCAGCATTTT. Encoded protein: CASSSGTHYSNQPQHF.